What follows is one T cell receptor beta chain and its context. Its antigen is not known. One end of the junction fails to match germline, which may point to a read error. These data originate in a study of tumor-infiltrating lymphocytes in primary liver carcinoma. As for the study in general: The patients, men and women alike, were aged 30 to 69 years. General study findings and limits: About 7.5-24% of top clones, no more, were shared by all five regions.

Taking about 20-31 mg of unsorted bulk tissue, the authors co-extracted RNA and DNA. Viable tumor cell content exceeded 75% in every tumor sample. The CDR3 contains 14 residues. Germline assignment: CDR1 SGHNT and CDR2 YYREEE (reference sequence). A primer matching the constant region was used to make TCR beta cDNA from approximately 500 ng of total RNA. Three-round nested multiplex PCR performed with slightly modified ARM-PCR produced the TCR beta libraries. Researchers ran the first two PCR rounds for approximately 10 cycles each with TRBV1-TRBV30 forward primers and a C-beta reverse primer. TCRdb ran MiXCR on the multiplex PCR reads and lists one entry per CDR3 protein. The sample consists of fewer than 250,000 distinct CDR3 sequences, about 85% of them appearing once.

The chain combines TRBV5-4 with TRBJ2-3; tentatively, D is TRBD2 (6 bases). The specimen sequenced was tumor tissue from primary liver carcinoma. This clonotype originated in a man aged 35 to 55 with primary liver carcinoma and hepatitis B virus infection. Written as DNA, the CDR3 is TGTGCCAGCAGGGTGGACTATAGCATAGATACGCAGTATTTT. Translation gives CASRVDYSIDTQYF.